Following are 29 T cell receptor beta chains from one sample sequenced in a study of blood T cell repertoires in COVID-19. Libraries were prepared by immunoSEQ multiplex PCR; TCRdb keeps only in-frame clonotypes and omits some of them. The sample shows 200,000 to 300,000 clones, around 87% of them seen only once. The sample consisted of peripheral blood. The receptors shown here come from an older woman with COVID-19, enrolled during active disease.

This rearrangement joins TRBV14 to TRBJ1-1; D gene ambiguous. V was shortened by 4 bases and J by 4 bases, with 13 bases between the two germline ends. Per the germline V gene, CDR1 is SGHDN and CDR2 is FVKESK. CDR3 length: 14 residues. CDR3 residues: CASSPLVVRTEAFF. The CDR3 DNA sequence: TGTGCCAGCAGCCCACTTGTCGTTCGCACTGAAGCTTTCTTT.

The chain links TRBV5-1 to TRBJ1-2; D may be TRBD1 (5 bases). V was shortened by 4 bases and J by 4 bases, with 17 bases between the two germline ends. The CDR3 runs 15 residues. Germline CDR1 and CDR2: SGHRS and YFSETQ. The CDR3 DNA follows: TGCGCCAGCAGCGGAGGGGACGGACTCAGCTATGGCTACACCTTC. Amino acids: CASSGGDGLSYGYTF.

The rearrangement joins TRBV28 to TRBJ2-7; maybe TRBD1 (5 bases). CDR1 and CDR2 (germline): MDHEN, SYDVKM. V was cut by 5 bases and J by 9 bases, with 8 bases left in between. This CDR3 is 10 amino acids long. CDR3 sequence (DNA): TGTGCCAGCAGTGGGGCCAGGCAGTACTTC. It is translated as CASSGARQYF. Based on the CDR3 plus reference TRBV28 and TRBJ2-7, the full variable domain is DVKVTQSSRYLVKRTGEKVFLECVQDMDHENMFWYRQDPGLGLRLIYFSYDVKMKEKGDIPEGYSVSREKKERFSLILESASTNQTSMYLCASSGARQYFGPGTRLTVT.

The V gene is TRBV27, the J gene TRBJ2-7, with D possibly TRBD2 on 5 matching bases. Germline V gene sequence: CDR1 MNHEY, CDR2 SMNVEV (reference sequence). The V end was cut by 2 bases, the J end by 0 bases, with 14 bases between. The CDR3 loop spans 16 amino acids. CDR3 residues: CASSLVGGRSSYEQYF. Written as DNA, the CDR3 is TGTGCCAGCAGTTTAGTCGGCGGGCGGAGCTCCTACGAGCAGTACTTC.

V and J are TRBV27 and TRBJ2-1, with 7 bases lining up with TRBD2. CDR3 length: 16 amino acids. The junction had 4 bases not matched to a gene; V was cut back by 2 bases and J by 0 bases. Germline V gene data show CDR1 as MNHEY and CDR2 as SMNVEV (reference sequence). CDR3 amino acids: CASSLTSAYSYNEQFF. As DNA, the CDR3 is TGTGCCAGCAGTTTAACTAGCGCCTACTCCTACAATGAGCAGTTCTTC.

The genes are TRBV29-1 and TRBJ1-5; 7 nucleotides agree with TRBD1. V lost 6 bases and J lost 3; bases outside the gene matches: 8. The CDR3 has 14 residues. Germline CDR1 reads SQVTM; CDR2 reads ANQGSEA. The chain's CDR3 is CSVTATGNNQPQHF. The CDR3 coding sequence is TGCAGCGTAACGGCGACAGGGAACAATCAGCCCCAGCATTTT.

This clone was counted once. The chain couples TRBV5-1 to TRBJ2-2; 10 bases are shared with TRBD2. There are 14 residues in the CDR3. Trimming cost V 4 bases and J 7 bases; bases outside gene matches: 4. Germline V gives CDR1 SGHRS, CDR2 YFSETQ. The CDR3 loop is CASSQGLASGELFF. CDR3 in DNA: TGCGCCAGCAGCCAGGGACTAGCGAGCGGGGAGCTGTTTTTT.

The CDR3 protein is CASSISLLAGNEQFF. The CDR3 DNA is TGTGCCAGCAGTATTTCCCTCCTAGCGGGCAATGAGCAGTTCTTC. This rearrangement joins TRBV11-3 to TRBJ2-1, with 8 bases fitting TRBD2. The germline V gene has CDR1 SGHNT and CDR2 YENEEA. The CDR3 is made up of 15 amino acids. Trimming cost V 6 bases and J 6 bases; bases outside gene matches: 10.

This chain uses TRBV5-1 with TRBJ2-3; TRBD2 is a possible D gene (6 bases). Germline CDR1 is SGHRS and CDR2 is YFSETQ. This CDR3 spans 17 amino acids. Trimming took off 3 bases at V and 1 base at J, with 18 bases between the two ends. The CDR3 DNA follows: TGCGCCAGCAGCTCGCGTAGTCTGCGGAGGGGCACAGATACGCAGTATTTT. Protein: CASSSRSLRRGTDTQYF.

The V call is TRBV10-3, the J call TRBJ2-3, with TRBD1 matching 7 bases. The germline V gene has CDR1 ENHRY and CDR2 SYGVKD. V dropped 3 bases and J dropped 4; count of bases not matched to a gene: 4. The CDR3 length is 14 residues. CDR3 nucleotide sequence: TGTGCCATCAGTGACAGACAGGGATCAGATACGCAGTATTTT. This sequence encodes CAISDRQGSDTQYF.

J is TRBJ1-4 and V is TRBV6-6; weak D call: TRBD1 (5 bases). The V gene lost 4 bases and the J gene lost 0 bases, with 12 bases spanning the gap. This CDR3 region has 16 residues. Germline loops: CDR1 MNHNY, CDR2 SVGAGI (reference sequence). CDR3 region: CASSSRVQTTNEKLFF. The CDR3, as DNA: TGTGCCAGCAGTTCCAGGGTCCAGACAACTAATGAAAAACTGTTTTTT.

V gene TRBV6-2 or TRBV6-3 combines with J gene TRBJ2-3; TRBD2 aligns across 7 bases. The ends lost 2 bases at V and 1 base at J; junction bases unmatched: 12. From germline, CDR1 is MNHEY and CDR2 SVGEGT. CDR3 size: 18 residues. The CDR3 loop reads CASSYPAMDGRRTDTQYF. The CDR3 coding sequence is TGTGCCAGCAGTTACCCGGCGATGGACGGGAGGCGCACAGATACGCAGTATTTT.

V and J are TRBV19 and TRBJ1-1; no clear D gene. Trimming took off 6 bases at V and 4 bases at J, with 15 bases between the two ends. Germline assignment: CDR1 LNHDA and CDR2 SQIVND (reference sequence). The CDR3 spans 14 residues. The CDR3 spells CASSISSGITEAFF. For the CDR3, the DNA is TGTGCCAGTAGCATAAGTAGCGGGATCACTGAAGCTTTCTTT.

V and J are TRBV5-1 and TRBJ2-7, with TRBD1 matching 12 bases. Looked up from germline, CDR1 is SGHRS and CDR2 is YFSETQ. The CDR3 loop spans 17 amino acids. J gave up 5 bases and V 5 bases, and 14 bases lay outside the gene matches. In DNA, the CDR3 is TGCGCCAGCAGACGATTCCTAGGGACAGGGGGCCGGGACGAGCAGTACTTC. It encodes CASRRFLGTGGRDEQYF.

The chain employs TRBV6-5 and TRBJ1-2, with TRBD1 matching over 10 bases. Germline lookup yields CDR1 MNHEY and CDR2 SVGAGI. This CDR3 spans 15 amino acids. V lost 2 bases to trimming and J lost 5 bases; unmatched junction nucleotides: 5. Here the CDR3 reads CASSYPDRGRYGYTF. The CDR3 DNA follows: TGTGCCAGCAGTTACCCAGACAGGGGGCGTTATGGCTACACCTTC.

The V and J genes are TRBV5-1 and TRBJ2-1, with a tentative D call TRBD2 (5 bases). Looked up from germline, CDR1 is SGHRS and CDR2 is YFSETQ. V shed 6 bases and J shed 4 bases, with 20 bases lying between them. This CDR3 is 16 amino acids long. CDR3 DNA: TGCGCCAGCACCCCAGAAGGCACCACTAGTTACAATGAGCAGTTCTTC. Amino acids: CASTPEGTTSYNEQFF.

The chain employs TRBV19 and TRBJ2-7; the D gene is possibly TRBD1 (6 bases). V was pared by 3 bases and J by 4 bases, with 19 bases between. Germline CDR1 reads LNHDA; CDR2 reads SQIVND (reference sequence). This CDR3 comprises 16 residues. CDR3 sequence (DNA): TGTGCCAGTAGTATTTCCCCAACAGGGTCAAAATACGAGCAGTACTTC. Translated, it gives CASSISPTGSKYEQYF.

V usage is TRBV5-1 and J usage is TRBJ1-2, with D maybe TRBD1 (6 bases). Germline V CDR1 and CDR2: SGHRS, YFSETQ. The V and J ends lost 2 bases and 2 bases respectively, with 7 bases between them. This CDR3 spans 13 amino acids. This CDR3 is CASSFDRNYGYTF. The CDR3 DNA follows: TGCGCCAGCAGCTTCGACAGGAACTATGGCTACACCTTC. The whole variable domain, filled in from reference TRBV5-1 and TRBJ1-2, reads KAGVTQTPRYLIKTRGQQVTLSCSPISGHRSVSWYQQTPGQGLQFLFEYFSETQRNKGNFPGRFSGRQFSNSRSEMNVSTLELGDSALYLCASSFDRNYGYTFGSGTRLTVV.

CDR3 DNA: TGCAGTGCTAGTGCTACTAGGGGGGAGACCCAGTACTTC. Translation gives CSASATRGETQYF. The chain carries TRBV20-1 and TRBJ2-5; D possibly corresponds to TRBD1 (6 bases). The CDR3 sequence is 13 residues long. Trimming removed 3 bases from V and 5 bases from J, with 13 bases in between. Germline lookup yields CDR1 DFQATT and CDR2 SNEGSKA (reference sequence).

The CDR3 here is CASSFLGAEGEPQHF. In DNA form, the CDR3 reads TGTGCCAGCAGCTTTCTGGGAGCCGAGGGGGAGCCCCAGCATTTT. The V call is TRBV11-2, the J call TRBJ1-5, with a tentative D call TRBD1 (6 bases). The ends were cut back, 3 bases at V and 8 bases at J, with 17 bases in the middle. This CDR3 comprises 15 residues. Germline values: CDR1 SGHAT, CDR2 FQNNGV.

This chain's CDR3 is CASSFRGPQGNYGYTF. The CDR3 coding sequence is TGTGCCAGCAGCTTTAGGGGCCCACAGGGGAACTATGGCTACACCTTC. V is TRBV13 and J is TRBJ1-2; 7 bases map to TRBD1. This CDR3 comprises 16 residues. V lost 3 bases, J lost 2 bases, and 9 bases stayed unmatched. The V gene's germline CDR1 is PRHDT and CDR2 FYEKMQ (reference sequence).

The gene calls are TRBV2 and TRBJ2-4; 7 nucleotides match TRBD2. This CDR3 contains 15 residues. Germline-derived CDR1 and CDR2 are SNHLY and FYNNEI. Losses at the gene ends were 7 bases for V and 5 bases for J; bases not matched to a gene: 11. CDR3 protein: CASKHQRGLQNIQYF. Here the CDR3 DNA reads TGTGCCAGCAAGCACCAGCGGGGACTACAAAACATTCAGTACTTC.

This clone was seen just once. The chain uses TRBV6-2 or TRBV6-3 and TRBJ2-5; the match to TRBD1 covers 10 bases. With 5 bases clipped from V and 2 bases from J, the junction kept 8 bases outside the gene matches. CDR1 and CDR2 (germline): MNHEY, SVGEGT. This CDR3 is 16 amino acids long. The CDR3 nucleotides read TGTGCCAGCAGTACCCAGGGACAGGGGATTCAAGAGACCCAGTACTTC. Its translation is CASSTQGQGIQETQYF.

V usage is TRBV5-1 and J usage is TRBJ1-1; D is possibly TRBD1 (6 bases). The CDR3 has 17 residues. Germline values: CDR1 SGHRS, CDR2 YFSETQ. The germline V and J ends were trimmed by 0 bases and 0 bases, with 15 bases remaining between them. The CDR3 nucleotides are TGCGCCAGCAGCTTGGAGGGGCGAGGGGGATTGAACACTGAAGCTTTCTTT. Its protein product is CASSLEGRGGLNTEAFF.

Notes on this clone: Other DNA sequences in this specimen translate into the identical CDR3. The V and J genes are TRBV30 and TRBJ2-7; 8 bases map to TRBD2. V shed 3 bases, J shed 7 bases, and the junction held 8 bases outside the gene matches. The germline V gene has CDR1 GTSNPN and CDR2 SVGIG (reference sequence). There are 13 residues in the CDR3. The CDR3 sequence: CAWRAGAGYEQYF. The CDR3, as DNA: TGTGCCTGGAGAGCGGGGGCTGGTTATGAGCAGTACTTC.

This clone appeared a single time. This rearrangement joins TRBV3-1 (or the pseudogene TRBV3-2) to TRBJ2-5; D possibly corresponds to TRBD2 (5 bases). CDR1 LGHDT and CDR2 YNNKEL come from the germline V gene (reference sequence). Trimming pared 0 bases from V and 5 bases from J, leaving 10 bases between. The CDR3 has 14 amino acids. CDR3 region: CASSQDTRVETQYF. CDR3 nucleotide sequence: TGTGCCAGCAGCCAAGATACGAGGGTGGAGACCCAGTACTTC.

The chain combines TRBV6-5 with TRBJ2-7; 8 bases match TRBD1. Losses at the gene ends were 4 bases for V and 9 bases for J; bases not matched to a gene: 8. CDR3 size: 13 residues. The V gene's germline CDR1 is MNHEY and CDR2 SVGAGI. The CDR3 DNA follows: TGTGCCAGCAGTTGGGGACAGGATGCGAGGCAGTACTTC. This translates into CASSWGQDARQYF.

The chain links TRBV2 to TRBJ2-4, with D perhaps TRBD1 (5 bases). The CDR3 consists of 15 residues. Germline V gene lookup returns CDR1 SNHLY and CDR2 FYNNEI. Trimming shortened V by 7 bases and J by 1 base, and 14 bases separated the two germline ends. In DNA, the CDR3 is TGTGCCAGCAAAAGGGGATCTAGGGCCAAAAACATTCAGTACTTC. Translating it yields CASKRGSRAKNIQYF.

The V call is TRBV9, the J call TRBJ1-3, with D possibly being TRBD1 (6 bases). V was shortened by 6 bases and J by 0 bases, with 13 bases between the two germline ends. The germline V gene encodes CDR1 SGDLS and CDR2 YYNGEE. The CDR3 has 15 residues. The DNA of the CDR3 is TGTGCCAGCACACGGACAGCCTCCTCTGGAAACACCATATATTTT. This encodes CASTRTASSGNTIYF.